These 9 T cell receptor beta chains were sequenced from one sample in a study of cytotoxic CD8 clonotypes in ibrutinib-treated CLL. Profiling relied on immunoSEQ multiplex PCR, and the TCRdb table lists in-frame clones only, not all of them. Of 140,000 to 150,000 clones in the sample, 75% to 80% were seen once. Sequences were derived from PBMCs, sampled after 24 months of ibrutinib treatment. The origin of the receptors is a human donor with chronic lymphocytic leukemia.

This clone was seen just once. The chain has TRBV27 and TRBJ1-5, with unresolved D. CDR3 length: 12 residues. Germline values: CDR1 MNHEY, CDR2 SMNVEV (reference sequence). The V end was cut by 1 base, the J end by 6 bases, with 4 bases between. As DNA, the CDR3 is TGTGCCAGCAGTTTATGGGGTCAGCCCCAGCATTTT. Translating gives CASSLWGQPQHF.

V is TRBV28 and J is TRBJ2-7; D gene unclear. The CDR3 contains 13 residues. Germline V lookup: CDR1 MDHEN, CDR2 SYDVKM. Trimming took 1 base from V and 3 from J, leaving 7 bases between them. The CDR3 bases are TGTGCCAGCAGTTTATATGGGGTCTACGAGCAGTACTTC. It is translated as CASSLYGVYEQYF.

This clone was seen a few times. The chain couples TRBV7-3 to TRBJ1-1, with 7 bases matching TRBD1. Germline values: CDR1 SGHTA, CDR2 FQGTGA. J was trimmed by 4 bases and V by 2 bases; bases with no gene match: 10. There are 16 residues in the CDR3. Here the CDR3 reads CASSLGRQGSGTEAFF. The CDR3 DNA is TGTGCCAGCAGCTTAGGTCGACAGGGTTCGGGCACTGAAGCTTTCTTT.

The CDR3 DNA follows: TGTGCCAGCAGCTTATGGCAGGGTGGTGGCTACACCTTC. Its translation is CASSLWQGGGYTF. V gene TRBV7-8 combines with J gene TRBJ1-2, with a tentative D call TRBD1 (5 bases). Germline lookup yields CDR1 SGHVS and CDR2 FQNEAQ. V was trimmed by 2 bases and J by 7 bases, leaving 11 bases between them. This CDR3 comprises 13 residues.

This sequence joins TRBV10-3 and TRBJ2-2, with D hard to call. The germline V gene encodes CDR1 ENHRY and CDR2 SYGVKD. Between the trimmed V and J ends, which lost 0 bases and 2 bases, there was a span of 7 bases. CDR3 length: 15 amino acids. DNA of the CDR3: TGTGCCATCAGTGAGTCAGTAGGTAACACCGGGGAGCTGTTTTTT. It codes for CAISESVGNTGELFF.

V gene TRBV7-3 combines with J gene TRBJ1-1; TRBD1 is a possible D gene (6 bases). The V and J ends lost 5 bases and 5 bases respectively, with 15 bases between them. The CDR3 loop spans 14 amino acids. Germline CDR1 is SGHTA and CDR2 is FQGTGA. In DNA, the CDR3 is TGTGCCAGCAGCCGGCGGACAGAAGGGACTGAAGCTTTCTTT. This gives the protein CASSRRTEGTEAFF.

Only a few counts were recorded for this clone. The chain is built from TRBV30 and TRBJ1-1; 7 bases fit TRBD1. This CDR3 is built from 12 residues. With V trimmed by 5 bases and J by 2 bases, 2 bases remained unmatched. Germline assignment: CDR1 GTSNPN and CDR2 SVGIG (reference sequence). Here the CDR3 reads CAWDRANTEAFF. CDR3 DNA: TGTGCCTGGGACAGGGCCAACACTGAAGCTTTCTTT.

This clone was seen only a few times. The rearrangement uses TRBV28 and TRBJ1-2, with TRBD1 identical over 8 bases. This CDR3 contains 13 residues. V lost 2 bases to trimming and J lost 8 bases; unmatched junction nucleotides: 4. Germline V gives CDR1 MDHEN, CDR2 SYDVKM. CDR3 in DNA: TGTGCCAGCAGTTTACCCAGGGGGCAAGGCTACACCTTC. This gives the protein CASSLPRGQGYTF.

The V gene is TRBV6-6, the J gene TRBJ2-5; 9 bases fit TRBD2. Germline V gene lookup returns CDR1 MNHNY and CDR2 SVGAGI (reference sequence). V lost 2 bases and J lost 4; bases outside the gene matches: 5. The CDR3 runs to 15 residues. The CDR3 sequence: CASSYGREGLETQYF. CDR3 coding DNA: TGTGCCAGCAGTTACGGGCGGGAGGGCCTAGAGACCCAGTACTTC.